These 11 T cell receptor beta chains came from one sample sequenced in a study of T cells in tuberculosis. Here immunoSEQ multiplex PCR was the method, and the copy in TCRdb shows in-frame clones only, minus some. This table holds 88,000 or so clones, approximately 90% found once. Sorting used thawed, overnight-rested PBMC stained with anti-CD3, a viability dye and GMM-loaded CD1B tetramer. C32 glucose monomycolate from Rhodococcus equi was loaded onto the CD1B tetramers. Sequenced input: CD1b-GMM tetramer-negative cells sorted from PBMCs. These receptors all stem from an adult woman with latent tuberculosis.

This chain uses TRBV10-3 with TRBJ2-1, with 12 bases aligning to TRBD2. Germline CDR1 and CDR2: ENHRY and SYGVKD. The CDR3 is 16 residues long. The V and J ends lost 8 bases and 9 bases, in that order; junction bases with no gene match: 14. The CDR3 is CAIQGASGRDYGEQFF. DNA of the CDR3: TGTGCCATCCAGGGGGCTAGCGGGAGGGATTACGGTGAGCAGTTCTTC.

The chain employs TRBV5-1 and TRBJ1-3; 7 bases are shared with TRBD1. V lost 2 bases and J lost 4; bases outside the gene matches: 3. The germline CDR1 and CDR2 sequences are SGHRS and YFSETQ. The CDR3 length is 14 residues. The CDR3, as DNA: TGCGCCAGCAGCTTACAGGGGCCCGGAAACACCATATATTTT. Its translation is CASSLQGPGNTIYF.

This chain uses TRBV9 with TRBJ1-6; D perhaps matches TRBD1 (6 bases). The CDR3 sequence is 16 residues long. Trimming shortened V by 0 bases and J by 0 bases, and 7 bases separated the two germline ends. Germline CDR1 is SGDLS and CDR2 is YYNGEE. CDR3 nucleotides: TGTGCCAGCAGCGTAGAGGGGGACTCCTATAATTCACCCCTCCACTTT. Its protein product is CASSVEGDSYNSPLHF.

V and J are TRBV15 and TRBJ2-7; 7 positions match TRBD1. Germline V gene lookup returns CDR1 LNHNV and CDR2 YYDKDF (reference sequence). The V and J ends lost 5 bases and 5 bases, in that order; junction bases with no gene match: 9. The length of the CDR3 is 14 residues. In DNA, the CDR3 is TGTGCCACCAGCGGCAACAGGGGACCGGACGAGCAGTACTTC. Its protein is CATSGNRGPDEQYF.

This clone appeared a few times. The CDR3 coding sequence is TGCAGCGTGCCCTTAGCGGGGGGCCGAGGAGATACGCAGTATTTT. Its protein is CSVPLAGGRGDTQYF. The rearrangement joins TRBV29-1 to TRBJ2-3; the match to TRBD2 covers 10 bases. The CDR3 length is 15 residues. The V gene end was trimmed by 6 bases and the J gene end by 5 bases; junction bases not matched to a gene: 11. Germline values: CDR1 SQVTM, CDR2 ANQGSEA.

The chain carries TRBV5-1 and TRBJ2-2; a weak D match, TRBD1 (5 bases). The CDR3 consists of 12 residues. Between the trimmed V and J ends, which lost 4 bases and 7 bases, there was a span of 8 bases. Germline loops: CDR1 SGHRS, CDR2 YFSETQ. The CDR3 here is CASSPQGGELFF. CDR3 sequence (DNA): TGCGCCAGCAGCCCCCAGGGCGGGGAGCTGTTTTTT.

A remark on this clone: The junction does not match germline at one end; this may be a read error. The chain carries TRBV7-7 and TRBJ2-5; D might be TRBD1 (6 bases). The CDR3 runs 15 residues. Germline V gene lookup returns CDR1 SSHAT and CDR2 FNYEAQ (reference sequence). The CDR3 reads CASSRVGTGQETQYF. The CDR3 nucleotides read TGTGCTAGCAGCCGAGTGGGCACAGGGCAAGAGACCCAGTACTTC.

This clone was observed a handful of times. This chain uses TRBV28 with TRBJ1-4; D is unclear. There are 12 residues in the CDR3. With 6 bases removed from V and 6 bases from J, the gap between germline ends came to 8 bases. Germline values: CDR1 MDHEN, CDR2 SYDVKM. The CDR3 protein is CASSPFDEKLFF. In DNA, the CDR3 is TGTGCCAGCAGCCCGTTTGATGAAAAACTGTTTTTT. Using reference TRBV28 and TRBJ1-4 for the parts outside the CDR3, the full variable domain is DVKVTQSSRYLVKRTGEKVFLECVQDMDHENMFWYRQDPGLGLRLIYFSYDVKMKEKGDIPEGYSVSREKKERFSLILESASTNQTSMYLCASSPFDEKLFFGSGTQLSVL.

This chain connects TRBV28 to TRBJ1-1; D may be TRBD1 (6 bases). Trimming cost V 8 bases and J 0 bases, with 16 bases left between them. The CDR3 length is 15 residues. CDR1 is MDHEN, CDR2 SYDVKM, per germline. CDR3 residues: CASGDRTALNTEAFF. The CDR3 region has the DNA TGTGCCAGCGGAGACCGGACAGCTTTGAACACTGAAGCTTTCTTT.

This rearrangement joins TRBV29-1 to TRBJ2-3; D possibly corresponds to TRBD2 (7 bases). Trimming removed 3 bases at V and 4 bases at J, with 23 bases between. This CDR3 has 17 amino acids. Germline lookup yields CDR1 SQVTM and CDR2 ANQGSEA. The CDR3 DNA reads TGCAGCGTTGAGGGGGGGCCTTCCAAGGTTATCGCAGATACGCAGTATTTT. It yields the protein CSVEGGPSKVIADTQYF.

The V and J genes are TRBV6-5 and TRBJ2-3, with TRBD1 matching 7 bases. Trimming removed 10 bases from V and 1 base from J; junction bases left unmatched: 5. This CDR3 has 13 amino acids. Germline CDR1 is MNHEY and CDR2 is SVGAGI. CDR3 in amino acids: CATRGGGTDTQYF. The CDR3 coding sequence is TGTGCCACCAGAGGGGGCGGCACAGATACGCAGTATTTT.